These 7 T cell receptor beta chains were all obtained from the same sample, sequenced in a study of OX40 agonist ivuxolimab in advanced cancers. The repertoire was sequenced with immunoSEQ multiplex PCR; TCRdb's copy has only in-frame clones and lacks some. The table lists tens of thousands of clones, around 90% of them singletons. The sample consisted of CD4+ or CD8+ T cells sorted from blood, taken in a trial of the OX40 agonist ivuxolimab. The receptors were gathered from an adult with an advanced solid tumor such as melanoma, head and neck, liver or kidney cancer.

The gene calls are TRBV13 and TRBJ2-1, with 16 nucleotides matching TRBD2. This CDR3 comprises 17 residues. V lost 5 bases, J lost 10 bases, and 11 bases stayed unmatched. Germline V CDR1 and CDR2: PRHDT, FYEKMQ (reference sequence). This CDR3 reads CASSDSGTSGRAGEQFF. In DNA, the CDR3 is TGTGCCAGCAGCGATTCCGGGACTAGCGGGAGGGCCGGAGAGCAGTTCTTC.

In the case of this clone: Within the sample, other DNA sequences also encode this same CDR3. The CDR3 is CASSYSRGDTEAFF. DNA for the CDR3: TGTGCCAGCAGTTACTCTAGGGGGGACACTGAAGCTTTCTTT. The chain joins TRBV6-5 to TRBJ1-1, with D possibly TRBD1 on 6 matching bases. Deletions cut 0 bases from V and 3 bases from J, with 8 bases between. Germline V lookup: CDR1 MNHEY, CDR2 SVGAGI. The CDR3 is 14 amino acids.

The V and J genes are TRBV28 and TRBJ2-1, with 8 bases aligning to TRBD2. With 3 bases clipped from V and 6 bases from J, the junction kept 10 bases outside the gene matches. This CDR3 has 16 residues. The germline V gene has CDR1 MDHEN and CDR2 SYDVKM. In DNA, the CDR3 is TGTGCCAGCAGTTTCCCGTATAGCGGGACTCTCAATGAGCAGTTCTTC. It codes for CASSFPYSGTLNEQFF.

In this sample, this clone turned up once. The V and J genes are TRBV6-5 and TRBJ2-5, with D perhaps TRBD2 (6 bases). The CDR3 consists of 13 residues. Deletions cut 5 bases from V and 7 bases from J, with 14 bases between. CDR1 is MNHEY, CDR2 SVGAGI, per germline. CDR3 sequence: CASSTGTRGTQYF. CDR3 sequence (DNA): TGTGCCAGCAGTACCGGGACGCGGGGGACCCAGTACTTC.

The V call is TRBV9, the J call TRBJ1-5; 8 positions match TRBD1. This CDR3 has 15 residues. Germline assignment: CDR1 SGDLS and CDR2 YYNGEE. The ends lost 4 bases at V and 3 bases at J; junction bases unmatched: 6. As DNA, the CDR3 is TGTGCCAGCAGCCCTGGGACAGGTGTCAATCAGCCCCAGCATTTT. Protein: CASSPGTGVNQPQHF.

The chain combines TRBV14 with TRBJ1-2, with D maybe TRBD1 (6 bases). Germline CDR1 is SGHDN and CDR2 is FVKESK. The V end lost 1 base, the J end lost 4 bases, and 13 bases lay between the germline ends. The CDR3 is made up of 15 amino acids. The CDR3 loop reads CASSQGGTRGYGYTF. In nucleotides, the CDR3 is TGTGCCAGCAGCCAAGGCGGGACCAGGGGCTATGGCTACACCTTC.

This clone was counted once. This chain links TRBV11-3 with TRBJ2-7; D is undetermined. The germline V and J ends were trimmed by 1 base and 5 bases, with 15 bases remaining between them. The CDR3 loop spans 15 amino acids. CDR1 and CDR2 (germline): SGHNT, YENEEA. CDR3 amino acids: CASSLVLTGRDEQYF. For the CDR3, the DNA is TGTGCCAGCAGCTTAGTTTTGACGGGCCGGGACGAGCAGTACTTC.